The clone carrying this TCR beta chain occurred many times. Its matching antigen is unknown. The sample carries other DNA sequences with the same CDR3. This entry belongs to a study of shared clonotypes between healthy human individuals. Every one of the donors was a Caucasian adult that lived in Nashville, Tennessee. Unsorted PBMC DNA underwent sequencing on ten immunoSEQ deep assay plates. Measured with immunoSEQ multiplex PCR; TCRdb has only the in-frame clones, and not every one. The profile shows more than 400,000 clones, 81% of them singletons. There are 17 residues in the CDR3. CDR1 SGHNT and CDR2 YYREEE come from the germline V gene (reference sequence). Trimming shortened V by 0 bases and J by 7 bases, and 17 bases separated the two germline ends. General study results and limits: Donor scarcity curtailed the genetic and exposure-history diversity represented herein.

What was sequenced was PBMCs. The chain carries TRBV5-4 and TRBJ1-6, with D maybe TRBD1 (5 bases). The clonotype comes from a woman in her 40s in good health. Some clones in this sample may be carry-over from other donors' samples. The CDR3 sequence is CASSLGLGTLTNSPLHF. The CDR3 DNA reads TGTGCCAGCAGCTTGGGCCTCGGGACCCTGACCAATTCACCCCTCCACTTT.